This TCR beta chain was found in a study of STAT5B mutations in CD4+ large granular lymphocyte leukemia. Per germline, CDR1 MNHEY and CDR2 SVGAGI. CDR3 size: 15 residues. V lost 2 bases and J lost 4, with 12 bases in between. This was a survey-level run. How the authors handled the data: Lowest detectable productive clonotype frequency was 2.59 x 10-5. Assay used: immunoSEQ multiplex PCR; TCRdb lists only in-frame clones, some missing. That table gives V, J and clone size, and the DNA gave D and trimming. Seen here are about 30,000 clones, 78% observed once, and the top ten hold about 2.7%. What was sequenced was CD4+ T cells from blood buffy coats. The chain links TRBV6-5 to TRBJ1-3; weak D call: TRBD1 (6 bases). The receptor was derived from a human donor in good health. The CDR3 region has the DNA TGTGCCAGCAGTTACAGGGGGATGTGGGGAAACACCATATATTTT. The encoded protein is CASSYRGMWGNTIYF.